The 30 T cell receptor beta chains in this list originate from one sample, sequenced in a study of blood T cell repertoires in COVID-19. The protocol was immunoSEQ multiplex PCR, while the TCRdb copy is restricted to in-frame clones and leaves out a portion. The sample gives 200,000 to 250,000 clones, approximately 91% of which show up once; 2.7% is in the top ten. The sequencing input was peripheral blood. These receptors were taken from a woman in her sixties with acute or convalescent COVID-19.

The V gene is TRBV30, the J gene TRBJ1-1; TRBD1 matches 7 bases. Germline V gene data show CDR1 as GTSNPN and CDR2 as SVGIG (reference sequence). This CDR3 contains 14 residues. V gave up 3 bases and J gave up 4 bases; unmatched junction bases: 8. This CDR3 is CAWRRGRKGTEAFF. CDR3 coding DNA: TGTGCCTGGAGAAGGGGGCGAAAGGGCACTGAAGCTTTCTTT.

The chain recombines TRBV5-1 with TRBJ1-2, with 7 bases that match TRBD1. Germline CDR1 is SGHRS and CDR2 is YFSETQ. The V segment lost 4 bases and the J segment 2 bases; nucleotides outside the gene matches: 5. The CDR3 spans 14 residues. The CDR3 DNA is TGCGCCAGCAGCACCAGACAGGGCAACTATGGCTACACCTTC. Translating gives CASSTRQGNYGYTF. Combining the CDR3 with reference TRBV5-1 and TRBJ1-2 gives the whole variable domain KAGVTQTPRYLIKTRGQQVTLSCSPISGHRSVSWYQQTPGQGLQFLFEYFSETQRNKGNFPGRFSGRQFSNSRSEMNVSTLELGDSALYLCASSTRQGNYGYTFGSGTRLTVV.

The CDR3: CASSTRGAAGYTF. CDR3 in DNA: TGTGCCAGCAGCACCAGGGGGGCTGCCGGCTACACCTTC. V gene TRBV7-2 combines with J gene TRBJ1-2, with 7 bases lining up with TRBD1. This CDR3 has 13 amino acids. Per germline, CDR1 SGHTA and CDR2 FQGNSA. V lost 5 bases to trimming and J lost 8 bases; unmatched junction nucleotides: 8.

In this sample, this clone turned up a few times. One junction end does not reproduce the germline sequence, and a read error may be involved. The chain combines TRBV2 with TRBJ2-1; 7 nucleotides align to TRBD1. Germline V CDR1 and CDR2: SNHLY, FYNNEI. CDR3 length equals 13 residues. CDR3 sequence reads: CSTGAPLDNEQFF. As DNA, the CDR3 is TGCTCCACAGGGGCCCCGCTGGACAATGAGCAGTTCTTC.

The gene calls are TRBV9 and TRBJ2-7; TRBD2 agrees at 8 bases. In germline, CDR1 is SGDLS, CDR2 YYNGEE. V was clipped by 0 bases and J by 0 bases; unmatched bases: 2. The CDR3 runs 15 residues. CDR3 sequence: CASSVESGGSYEQYF. CDR3 DNA: TGTGCCAGCAGCGTAGAAAGCGGGGGCTCCTACGAGCAGTACTTC.

The rearrangement links TRBV28 to TRBJ2-7; a possible D gene is TRBD1 (5 bases). Germline assignment: CDR1 MDHEN and CDR2 SYDVKM. The CDR3 consists of 13 residues. V was shortened by 1 base and J by 6 bases, with 10 bases between the two germline ends. The CDR3 DNA reads as TGTGCCAGCAGTTTATCCCGACAGCTCGAGCAGTACTTC. The encoded protein is CASSLSRQLEQYF.

This chain connects TRBV7-3 to TRBJ1-3; D gene unclear. Trimming shortened V by 0 bases and J by 8 bases, and 5 bases separated the two germline ends. This CDR3 spans 12 amino acids. Germline V gives CDR1 SGHTA, CDR2 FQGTGA. Here the CDR3 DNA reads TGTGCCAGCAGCTTAACAGGAGACACCATATATTTT. Its protein is CASSLTGDTIYF.

CDR3 protein: CASSPGFDRGNTIYF. CDR3 nucleotide sequence: TGTGCCAGCTCCCCGGGATTCGACAGGGGAAACACCATATATTTT. The chain joins TRBV18 to TRBJ1-3, with a weak D call TRBD1 (6 bases). CDR3 length: 15 amino acids. The V gene's germline CDR1 is KGHSH and CDR2 LQKENI. The V end lost 6 bases, the J end lost 4 bases, and 16 bases lay between the germline ends.

The gene calls are TRBV6-2 or TRBV6-3 and TRBJ1-2; D is ambiguous. The CDR3 length is 13 residues. V was clipped by 0 bases and J by 4 bases, with 6 bases between them. CDR1 MNHEY and CDR2 SVGEGT come from the germline V gene. CDR3 amino acids: CASSYSGSYGYTF. The CDR3 nucleotides read TGTGCCAGCAGTTACTCGGGGAGCTATGGCTACACCTTC.

This chain uses TRBV5-1 with TRBJ2-7; D unresolved. This CDR3 has 13 amino acids. Looked up from germline, CDR1 is SGHRS and CDR2 is YFSETQ. V was shortened by 6 bases and J by 1 base, with 11 bases between the two germline ends. The CDR3 DNA reads as TGCGCCAGCACCCCGAGTATTTCCTACGAGCAGTACTTC. Translating gives CASTPSISYEQYF.

The chain uses TRBV10-3 and TRBJ1-5; D is unresolved. The germline V gene encodes CDR1 ENHRY and CDR2 SYGVKD. Trimming shortened V by 10 bases and J by 0 bases, and 10 bases separated the two germline ends. This CDR3 region has 13 residues. The CDR3 DNA sequence: TGTGCCAGCGGAGGAGGTAGCAATCAGCCCCAGCATTTT. This encodes CASGGGSNQPQHF.

The chain couples TRBV19 to TRBJ2-3; TRBD2 matches 7 bases. CDR3 length: 16 amino acids. From germline, CDR1 is LNHDA and CDR2 SQIVND (reference sequence). V trimming: 1 base; J trimming: 1 base; junction bases outside the gene matches: 5. The chain's CDR3 is CASSIGRGSGTDTQYF. The CDR3, as DNA: TGTGCCAGTAGTATAGGGCGGGGGTCAGGCACAGATACGCAGTATTTT. Looking up the rest from reference TRBV19 and TRBJ2-3 gives the full variable domain: DGGITQSPKYLFRKEGQNVTLSCEQNLNHDAMYWYRQDPGQGLRLIYYSQIVNDFQKGDIAEGYSVSREKKESFPLTVTSAQKNPTAFYLCASSIGRGSGTDTQYFGPGTRLTVL.

With regard to this clone: One end of the junction does not line up with germline, which may come from a read error. The CDR3 coding sequence is TGTGCCAGCAGTGGGGGCAGGGTGAAAACTGAAGCTTTCTTT. This gives the protein CASSGGRVKTEAFF. The chain is built from TRBV28 and TRBJ1-1; tentative D call: TRBD1 (6 bases). From germline, CDR1 is MDHEN and CDR2 SYDVKM. CDR3 length: 14 residues.

This chain connects TRBV11-2 to TRBJ2-1, with 15 bases aligning to TRBD2. This CDR3 spans 19 amino acids. The germline gives CDR1 SGHAT, CDR2 FQNNGV. After removal of 0 bases from V and 4 bases from J, the junction contained 7 bases not matched to a gene. The CDR3 is CASSLDGLAGGPQYNEQFF. CDR3 bases: TGTGCCAGCAGCTTAGATGGACTAGCGGGGGGGCCCCAGTACAATGAGCAGTTCTTC.

The gene calls are TRBV25-1 and TRBJ2-7, with D uncertain. This CDR3 comprises 14 residues. The V gene lost 2 bases and the J gene lost 0 bases, with 8 bases spanning the gap. The germline V gene has CDR1 MGHDK and CDR2 SYGVNS. CDR3 in amino acids: CASSEIRDSYEQYF. The CDR3 DNA follows: TGTGCCAGCAGTGAAATCCGCGACTCCTACGAGCAGTACTTC.

V gene TRBV4-2 combines with J gene TRBJ2-4; 12 positions match TRBD1. Germline V CDR1 and CDR2: LGHNA, YNFKEQ. This CDR3 has 17 amino acids. Trimming cost V 1 base and J 7 bases; bases outside gene matches: 8. The CDR3 reads CASSQGEGTGGGNIQYF. CDR3 nucleotide sequence: TGTGCCAGCAGCCAAGGAGAAGGGACAGGGGGCGGTAACATTCAGTACTTC.

The rearrangement joins TRBV7-9 to TRBJ2-4, with 13 bases that match TRBD2. With 7 bases clipped from V and 5 bases from J, the junction kept 5 bases outside the gene matches. This CDR3 is built from 15 residues. Per germline, CDR1 SEHNR and CDR2 FQNEAQ (reference sequence). CDR3 sequence reads: CASTLGLAGENIQYF. The DNA of the CDR3 is TGTGCCAGCACGCTCGGACTAGCGGGGGAAAACATTCAGTACTTC. Full variable domain (missing parts from reference TRBV7-9 and TRBJ2-4): DTGVSQNPRHKITKRGQNVTFRCDPISEHNRLYWYRQTLGQGPEFLTYFQNEAQLEKSRLLSDRFSAERPKGSFSTLEIQRTEQGDSAMYLCASTLGLAGENIQYFGAGTRLSVL.

The chain couples TRBV6-2 or TRBV6-3 to TRBJ2-7; no clear D gene. The germline gives CDR1 MNHEY, CDR2 SVGEGT. The V gene lost 0 bases and the J gene lost 7 bases, with 13 bases spanning the gap. The CDR3 covers 14 residues. The CDR3 region has the DNA TGTGCCAGCAGTTACTCACAACAGACCGGAGAGCAGTACTTC. Translation: CASSYSQQTGEQYF.

The V and J genes are TRBV19 and TRBJ2-1; weak D call: TRBD1 (5 bases). The CDR3 totals 15 residues. The germline gives CDR1 LNHDA, CDR2 SQIVND (reference sequence). V lost 5 bases and J lost 2, with 13 bases in between. The DNA for the CDR3 is TGTGCCAGTAGTCCTCAGACAGCTACCTACAATGAGCAGTTCTTC. Its translation is CASSPQTATYNEQFF.

The J gene is TRBJ2-1, the V gene TRBV5-1, with 7 bases that match TRBD2. The CDR3 length is 17 residues. The germline V gene has CDR1 SGHRS and CDR2 YFSETQ. The trim removed 4 bases at V and 6 bases at J, leaving 16 bases unmatched. CDR3 bases: TGCGCCAGCAGCCCGCGCATCCCAGGACTAGTCGGCAATGAGCAGTTCTTC. It is translated as CASSPRIPGLVGNEQFF.

This chain joins TRBV7-3 and TRBJ2-3; a weak D match, TRBD2 (6 bases). Looked up from germline, CDR1 is SGHTA and CDR2 is FQGTGA. The CDR3 length is 16 residues. V lost 0 bases and J 0 bases, leaving 10 bases between the germline ends. The CDR3 DNA sequence: TGTGCCAGCAGCTTAACGACCGGGACTAGCACAGATACGCAGTATTTT. Amino acid sequence: CASSLTTGTSTDTQYF.

The chain couples TRBV19 to TRBJ2-5, with no clear D. Germline V gives CDR1 LNHDA, CDR2 SQIVND (reference sequence). This CDR3 region has 13 residues. Trimming took off 8 bases at V and 0 bases at J, with 10 bases between the two ends. This CDR3 reads CASSAQNQETQYF. As DNA, the CDR3 is TGTGCCAGTTCAGCACAGAACCAAGAGACCCAGTACTTC.

The chain employs TRBV6-6 and TRBJ2-7, with D possibly matching TRBD2 (6 bases). V was pared by 2 bases and J by 3 bases, with 11 bases between. The germline V gene has CDR1 MNHNY and CDR2 SVGAGI (reference sequence). CDR3 length: 14 residues. The CDR3 coding sequence is TGTGCCAGCAGTTACGGGGGGACGGTCTACGAGCAGTACTTC. Protein sequence: CASSYGGTVYEQYF.

V usage is TRBV4-2 and J usage is TRBJ2-3, with 9 bases lining up with TRBD1. Germline V gene lookup returns CDR1 LGHNA and CDR2 YNFKEQ. The CDR3 is made up of 16 amino acids. V dropped 1 base and J dropped 2; count of bases not matched to a gene: 4. CDR3 amino acids: CASSQVGTGYTDTQYF. CDR3 bases: TGTGCCAGCAGCCAAGTGGGGACAGGGTACACAGATACGCAGTATTTT.

The chain is built from TRBV5-1 and TRBJ1-2; 9 bases map to TRBD1. The CDR3 totals 16 residues. V lost 0 bases and J lost 3; bases outside the gene matches: 6. The germline V gene encodes CDR1 SGHRS and CDR2 YFSETQ. The CDR3 reads CASSLGDRVWDYGYTF. The DNA for the CDR3 is TGCGCCAGCAGCTTGGGGGACAGGGTTTGGGACTATGGCTACACCTTC.

About this clone itself: This sample includes further DNA sequences coding for the same CDR3. The chain is built from TRBV18 and TRBJ1-1; 9 nucleotides line up with TRBD1. V was pared by 3 bases and J by 5 bases, with 4 bases of the junction left unmatched. Looked up from germline, CDR1 is KGHSH and CDR2 is LQKENI. CDR3 size: 14 residues. In nucleotides, the CDR3 is TGTGCCAGCTCACCCACAGGGGGCCGAACTGAAGCTTTCTTT. Its translation: CASSPTGGRTEAFF.

V and J are TRBV28 and TRBJ1-1; no firm D call. Germline V CDR1 and CDR2: MDHEN, SYDVKM. The V end was cut by 5 bases, the J end by 4 bases, with 8 bases between. The length of the CDR3 is 12 residues. CDR3 protein: CASSPRVTEAFF. CDR3 nucleotides: TGTGCCAGCAGTCCCCGGGTCACTGAAGCTTTCTTT. Drawing the rest from reference TRBV28 and TRBJ1-1, the complete variable domain is DVKVTQSSRYLVKRTGEKVFLECVQDMDHENMFWYRQDPGLGLRLIYFSYDVKMKEKGDIPEGYSVSREKKERFSLILESASTNQTSMYLCASSPRVTEAFFGQGTRLTVV.

This clone was counted a single time. The V and J genes are TRBV19 and TRBJ2-3; D might be TRBD1 (6 bases). Trimming left V 3 bases short and J 3 bases short, with 10 bases between. This CDR3 is built from 14 residues. CDR1 LNHDA and CDR2 SQIVND come from the germline V gene (reference sequence). The CDR3 DNA sequence: TGTGCCAGTAGTATTCAGGGGATAACAGATACGCAGTATTTT. It encodes CASSIQGITDTQYF. The full variable domain, with the rest looked up from reference TRBV19 and TRBJ2-3, is DGGITQSPKYLFRKEGQNVTLSCEQNLNHDAMYWYRQDPGQGLRLIYYSQIVNDFQKGDIAEGYSVSREKKESFPLTVTSAQKNPTAFYLCASSIQGITDTQYFGPGTRLTVL.

The V call is TRBV20-1, the J call TRBJ1-6; the match to TRBD1 covers 8 bases. The CDR3 totals 14 residues. Germline values: CDR1 DFQATT, CDR2 SNEGSKA (reference sequence). V trimming: 3 bases; J trimming: 10 bases; junction bases outside the gene matches: 8. CDR3 sequence reads: CSASLDRERSPLHF. CDR3 nucleotides: TGCAGTGCTAGTTTGGACAGGGAAAGATCACCCCTCCACTTT.

The chain recombines TRBV7-3 with TRBJ2-7, with D uncertain. Germline V gives CDR1 SGHTA, CDR2 FQGTGA. CDR3 length equals 13 residues. The germline V and J ends were trimmed by 0 bases and 5 bases, with 8 bases remaining between them. The CDR3 DNA reads TGTGCCAGCAGCTTAACTAGTTCCCACGAGCAGTACTTC. Its translation: CASSLTSSHEQYF.